This TCR beta chain was identified during a study of T cells expressing NK-cell markers. As regards this clonotype: The antigen remains unidentified.

This CDR3 comprises 15 residues. Looked up from germline, CDR1 is DFQATT and CDR2 is SNEGSKA (reference sequence). TCRdb re-called the 5' RACE reads and gives one entry per CDR3 protein, without DNA. The sample includes some 150,000 distinct CDR3 sequences. The study's findings and limits: Several donors' CD3+CD56-NKG2C+ cells were dominated by the same clonotypes.

The V gene is TRBV20-1, the J gene TRBJ2-1; TCRdb selects TRBD2, and the lack of DNA leaves this call unchecked. This sequence was found in a woman aged 50 to 60 in good health. Sequencing used blood T cells: a sorted CD56 or NKG2C T cell subset, CD4+ or CD8+ T cells, or bulk PBMC T cells (not recorded which). CDR3 in amino acids: CSAPSGGGTYNEQFF.